A selection of T cell receptor beta chains follows, all from one sample in a study of shared clonotypes between healthy human individuals. Using immunoSEQ multiplex PCR, the repertoire was profiled, and TCRdb retains in-frame clones only, with some absent. This table has roughly 2,500,000 clones, over 85% appearing once. Sequenced sample: naive CD4+ T cells from PBMCs. The receptors derive from a man between 18 and 29 years old in good health. Some clones in this sample may be carry-over from other donors' samples. Both conserved end residues are part of each CDR3. Fields, in order: CDR3 length, V gene, J gene, D gene, clone size, CDR3 protein, CDR3 DNA. A D gene is named only where the DNA matches it firmly. Not all rows give a size; the values are once, few, many and, for expanded clones, a class.

CDR3 length: 15
V gene: TRBV29-1
J gene: TRBJ1-1
D gene: TRBD1
clone size: once
CDR3 protein: CSVEEAGTANTEAFF
CDR3 DNA: TGCAGCGTTGAAGAGGCCGGGACAGCGAACACTGAAGCTTTCTTT

CDR3 length: 11
V gene: TRBV20-1
J gene: TRBJ2-1
D gene: TRBD2
clone size: -
CDR3 protein: CSAGTSGNQFF
CDR3 DNA: TGCAGTGCTGGGACTAGCGGGAACCAGTTCTTC

CDR3 length: 13
V gene: TRBV19
J gene: TRBJ2-3
D gene: -
clone size: -
CDR3 protein: CASSWAIADTQYF
CDR3 DNA: TGTGCCAGTTCGTGGGCCATAGCAGATACGCAGTATTTT

CDR3 length: 15
V gene: TRBV11-2
J gene: TRBJ2-2
D gene: TRBD1
clone size: -
CDR3 protein: CASSHPGQDTGELFF
CDR3 DNA: TGTGCCAGCAGCCACCCGGGACAGGACACCGGGGAGCTGTTTTTT

CDR3 length: 10
V gene: TRBV2
J gene: TRBJ2-7
D gene: -
clone size: once
CDR3 protein: CASSEGGQYF
CDR3 DNA: TGTGCCAGCAGTGAGGGGGGGCAGTACTTC

CDR3 length: 16
V gene: TRBV9
J gene: TRBJ2-5
D gene: TRBD1
clone size: once
CDR3 protein: CASSPDRGWVQETQYF
CDR3 DNA: TGTGCCAGCAGCCCTGACAGGGGTTGGGTCCAAGAGACCCAGTACTTC

CDR3 length: 14
V gene: TRBV28
J gene: TRBJ1-4
D gene: -
clone size: -
CDR3 protein: CASSPIGSVEKLFF
CDR3 DNA: TGTGCCAGCAGTCCGATTGGCTCGGTGGAAAAACTGTTTTTT

CDR3 length: 15
V gene: TRBV5-1
J gene: TRBJ2-3
D gene: TRBD1
clone size: -
CDR3 protein: CASSWGTGGTDTQYF
CDR3 DNA: TGCGCCAGCAGCTGGGGGACAGGGGGTACAGATACGCAGTATTTT

CDR3 length: 13
V gene: TRBV5-1
J gene: TRBJ1-2
D gene: -
clone size: once
CDR3 protein: CASSLGQGRVYTF
CDR3 DNA: TGCGCCAGCAGCTTGGGGCAGGGTCGGGTCTACACCTTC

CDR3 length: 14
V gene: TRBV5-1
J gene: TRBJ1-1
D gene: -
clone size: few
CDR3 protein: CASSVRDTNTEAFF
CDR3 DNA: TGCGCCAGCAGCGTCCGGGACACCAACACTGAAGCTTTCTTT

CDR3 length: 13
V gene: TRBV7-9
J gene: TRBJ2-7
D gene: -
clone size: -
CDR3 protein: CASNPLGAYEQYF
CDR3 DNA: TGTGCCAGCAACCCTCTAGGGGCATACGAGCAGTACTTC

CDR3 length: 15
V gene: TRBV28
J gene: TRBJ2-1
D gene: TRBD2
clone size: -
CDR3 protein: CASSFSSGSRNEQFF
CDR3 DNA: TGTGCCAGCAGTTTTTCTAGCGGGAGTAGAAATGAGCAGTTCTTC

CDR3 length: 14
V gene: TRBV7-2
J gene: TRBJ1-5
D gene: -
clone size: once
CDR3 protein: CASSPPPGNQPQHF
CDR3 DNA: TGTGCCAGCAGCCCCCCGCCGGGCAATCAGCCCCAGCATTTT

CDR3 length: 14
V gene: TRBV7-9
J gene: TRBJ2-2
D gene: TRBD2
clone size: -
CDR3 protein: CASGSSGLPGELFF
CDR3 DNA: TGTGCCAGCGGGAGTAGCGGGTTACCCGGGGAGCTGTTTTTT

CDR3 length: 13
V gene: TRBV5-4
J gene: TRBJ2-1
D gene: -
clone size: -
CDR3 protein: CASSLDYYNEQFF
CDR3 DNA: TGTGCCAGCAGCTTGGACTATTACAATGAGCAGTTCTTC

CDR3 length: 15
V gene: TRBV30
J gene: TRBJ2-3
D gene: TRBD1
clone size: -
CDR3 protein: CAWLTGTGGADTQYF
CDR3 DNA: TGTGCCTGGCTCACCGGGACAGGGGGCGCAGATACGCAGTATTTT

CDR3 length: 15
V gene: TRBV4-3
J gene: TRBJ2-1
D gene: TRBD1
clone size: -
CDR3 protein: CASSSRQGFGNEQFF
CDR3 DNA: TGCGCCAGCAGCTCCCGACAGGGGTTCGGAAATGAGCAGTTCTTC

CDR3 length: 15
V gene: TRBV28
J gene: TRBJ1-4
D gene: -
clone size: -
CDR3 protein: CASSSPGKGNEKLFF
CDR3 DNA: TGTGCCAGCAGTTCCCCGGGGAAGGGTAATGAAAAACTGTTTTTT

CDR3 length: 19
V gene: TRBV4-3
J gene: TRBJ2-6
D gene: -
clone size: -
CDR3 protein: CASSPLGGETVSGANVLTF
CDR3 DNA: TGCGCCAGCAGCCCCCTAGGGGGGGAGACTGTATCTGGGGCCAACGTCCTGACTTTC

CDR3 length: 16
V gene: TRBV5-1
J gene: TRBJ2-3
D gene: -
clone size: -
CDR3 protein: CASSGGTVSLEDTQYF
CDR3 DNA: TGCGCCAGCAGCGGAGGGACGGTCTCGTTGGAAGATACGCAGTATTTT

CDR3 length: 12
V gene: TRBV19
J gene: TRBJ2-5
D gene: -
clone size: -
CDR3 protein: CASNTEGGTQYF
CDR3 DNA: TGTGCCAGCAATACCGAGGGAGGGACCCAGTACTTC

CDR3 length: 14
V gene: TRBV28
J gene: TRBJ1-2
D gene: -
clone size: -
CDR3 protein: CASSSHGRPYGYTF
CDR3 DNA: TGTGCCAGCAGTTCGCACGGCAGGCCTTATGGCTACACCTTC

CDR3 length: 15
V gene: TRBV2
J gene: TRBJ2-2
D gene: -
clone size: -
CDR3 protein: CASRATDANTGELFF
CDR3 DNA: TGTGCCAGCAGAGCGACGGACGCGAACACCGGGGAGCTGTTTTTT

CDR3 length: 17
V gene: TRBV15
J gene: TRBJ2-7
D gene: TRBD1
clone size: once
CDR3 protein: CATSKGYTGQGAHEQYF
CDR3 DNA: TGTGCCACCAGCAAGGGGTACACGGGACAGGGGGCCCACGAGCAGTACTTC

CDR3 length: 13
V gene: TRBV18
J gene: TRBJ1-1
D gene: -
clone size: -
CDR3 protein: CASSRRANTEAFF
CDR3 DNA: TGTGCCAGCTCACGAAGGGCTAACACTGAAGCTTTCTTT

CDR3 length: 11
V gene: TRBV21-1
J gene: TRBJ2-5
D gene: -
clone size: -
CDR3 protein: CASSRTGTQYF
CDR3 DNA: TGTGCCAGCAGCAGAACCGGGACCCAGTACTTC

CDR3 length: 15
V gene: TRBV5-1
J gene: TRBJ1-4
D gene: TRBD1
clone size: -
CDR3 protein: CASSPQGAHREKLFF
CDR3 DNA: TGCGCCAGCAGCCCCCAGGGGGCTCATAGAGAAAAACTGTTTTTT

CDR3 length: 14
V gene: TRBV9
J gene: TRBJ2-3
D gene: -
clone size: once
CDR3 protein: CASSGRASTDTQYF
CDR3 DNA: TGTGCCAGCAGCGGGAGGGCCTCGACAGATACGCAGTATTTT

CDR3 length: 18
V gene: TRBV10-3
J gene: TRBJ2-3
D gene: -
clone size: once
CDR3 protein: CAISESTTRLSSTDTQYF
CDR3 DNA: TGTGCCATCAGTGAGTCGACGACCAGACTCTCTAGCACAGATACGCAGTATTTT

CDR3 length: 13
V gene: TRBV30
J gene: TRBJ1-3
D gene: -
clone size: -
CDR3 protein: CAWTGRSGNTIYF
CDR3 DNA: TGTGCCTGGACAGGGCGCTCTGGAAACACCATATATTTT

CDR3 length: 12
V gene: TRBV7-3
J gene: TRBJ2-1
D gene: -
clone size: -
CDR3 protein: CASSLRRAEQFF
CDR3 DNA: TGTGCCAGCAGCTTAAGACGGGCGGAGCAGTTCTTC

CDR3 length: 14
V gene: TRBV27
J gene: TRBJ2-7
D gene: -
clone size: -
CDR3 protein: CASTMRGGAYEQYF
CDR3 DNA: TGTGCCAGCACCATGAGGGGCGGCGCCTACGAGCAGTACTTC

CDR3 length: 15
V gene: TRBV7-3
J gene: TRBJ2-7
D gene: -
clone size: -
CDR3 protein: CASSLRLSGVDEQYF
CDR3 DNA: TGTGCCAGCAGCCTAAGGTTATCGGGAGTGGACGAGCAGTACTTC

CDR3 length: 17
V gene: TRBV19
J gene: TRBJ2-3
D gene: -
clone size: -
CDR3 protein: CASSIDLQGWRTDTQYF
CDR3 DNA: TGTGCCAGTAGTATAGATCTCCAGGGCTGGAGGACAGATACGCAGTATTTT

CDR3 length: 12
V gene: TRBV6-1
J gene: TRBJ2-7
D gene: -
clone size: -
CDR3 protein: CASSVLAYEQYF
CDR3 DNA: TGTGCCAGCAGTGTACTAGCTTACGAGCAGTACTTC